Following are 13 T cell receptor beta chains from one sample sequenced in a study of T cell repertoires in cytomegalovirus infection. TCRdb ran MiXCR on the reads and lists one entry per CDR3 protein. The table shows around 750,000 distinct CDR3 sequences, with roughly 33% occurring only once. The antigens for these receptors are not known. The source material was cultured CD8+ T cells from PBMCs, sampled from culture after CMV antigen stimulation. Receptor source: a human donor in good health (CMV status not recorded). Some clones in this sample may be carry-over from other donors' samples.

This clonotype was observed a handful of times. The chain combines TRBV6-6 with TRBJ2-5, with D possibly being TRBD2 (6 bases). V was trimmed by 0 bases and J by 5 bases, leaving 13 bases between them. CDR1 is MNHNY, CDR2 SVGAGI, per germline (reference sequence). This CDR3 is built from 15 residues. DNA of the CDR3: TGTGCCAGCAGTTACTCGGTCCGGGGGTTGGAGACCCAGTACTTC. It specifies CASSYSVRGLETQYF.

As for this clonotype: A read error may be the cause here, since a much bigger clone is one base away. The chain has TRBV12-3 or TRBV12-4 and TRBJ2-1; D is unresolved. CDR3 length: 15 amino acids. The CDR3 bases are TGTGCCGGCAGTTTCCCAACAGAGGTCTACAATGAGCAGTTCTTC. Translating gives CAGSFPTEVYNEQFF.

This clonotype was detected a few times. This sequence joins TRBV6-2 or TRBV6-3 and TRBJ2-2, with unresolved D. CDR3 size: 14 residues. CDR1 is MNHEY and CDR2 is SVGEGT in the germline V gene. Trimming took 3 bases from V and 5 from J, leaving 10 bases between them. The CDR3 is CASSYSRVTGELFF. Written as DNA, the CDR3 is TGTGCCAGCAGTTATAGTAGGGTGACCGGGGAGCTGTTTTTT.

This clonotype was observed many times. The chain carries TRBV7-9 and TRBJ2-5; D unclear. Between the trimmed V and J ends, which lost 5 bases and 4 bases, there was a span of 8 bases. The V gene's germline CDR1 is SEHNR and CDR2 FQNEAQ (reference sequence). The CDR3 covers 12 residues. The CDR3 DNA reads as TGTGCCAGCAGCCCCGACGGAGAGACCCAGTACTTC. This encodes CASSPDGETQYF.

There are a few counts of this clonotype. The chain couples TRBV9 to TRBJ1-1; no reliable D call. CDR1 SGDLS and CDR2 YYNGEE come from the germline V gene. Trimming pared 0 bases from V and 7 bases from J, leaving 4 bases between. This CDR3 region has 11 residues. CDR3 coding DNA: TGTGCCAGCAGCGTAGTGCATGAAGCTTTCTTT. It is translated as CASSVVHEAFF.

The chain uses TRBV7-9 and TRBJ1-4; 10 nucleotides align to TRBD1. Per germline, CDR1 SEHNR and CDR2 FQNEAQ (reference sequence). The CDR3 has 20 residues. V was pared by 3 bases and J by 3 bases, with 16 bases of the junction left unmatched. For the CDR3, the DNA is TGTGCCAGCAGCTTTATCCACGCTCCGGGACAGGGGCGGGCTAATGAAAAACTGTTTTTT. Translating gives CASSFIHAPGQGRANEKLFF.

This sequence joins TRBV19 and TRBJ1-2; 8 nucleotides align to TRBD1. The J segment lost 7 bases and the V segment lost 7 bases, leaving 5 bases of the junction unmatched. The germline V gene has CDR1 LNHDA and CDR2 SQIVND (reference sequence). The CDR3 covers 12 residues. CDR3 protein: CASTPTGVGYTF. Here the CDR3 DNA reads TGTGCCAGTACCCCGACAGGGGTTGGCTACACCTTC.

This clonotype was seen a handful of times. The gene calls are TRBV2 and TRBJ2-7; D is ambiguous. This CDR3 region has 11 residues. V was pared by 8 bases and J by 4 bases, with 9 bases between. Per the germline V gene, CDR1 is SNHLY and CDR2 is FYNNEI. The CDR3 spells CASSRPYEQYV. Written as DNA, the CDR3 is TGTGCCAGCTCAAGACCTTACGAGCAGTACGTC.

This clonotype was seen at least ten times. As DNA, the CDR3 is TGTGCCAGCAGCTTTCTCGACGCTTTAGGGGATACGCAGTATTTT. It specifies CASSFLDALGDTQYF. The chain joins TRBV7-2 to TRBJ2-3; unclear D gene. Germline lookup yields CDR1 SGHTA and CDR2 FQGNSA. V lost 3 bases to trimming and J lost 6 bases, with 16 bases between them. The CDR3 is 15 amino acids.

V and J are TRBV5-4 and TRBJ1-1; D remains ambiguous. V was clipped by 5 bases and J by 6 bases, with 14 bases between them. The CDR3 length is 13 residues. Germline CDR1 SGHNT, CDR2 YYREEE (reference sequence). CDR3 in amino acids: CASSTNAISEAFF. In DNA, the CDR3 is TGTGCCAGCAGTACCAACGCCATCTCTGAAGCTTTCTTT.

This clonotype was seen a handful of times. The chain couples TRBV10-3 to TRBJ2-7, with D perhaps matching TRBD2 (6 bases). Germline CDR1 reads ENHRY; CDR2 reads SYGVKD. The CDR3 covers 11 residues. Trimming removed 10 bases at V and 5 bases at J, with 12 bases between. CDR3 nucleotide sequence: TGTGCCACCAGAGGAGGGAACGAGCAGTACGTC. Protein sequence: CATRGGNEQYV.

This rearrangement joins TRBV6-5 to TRBJ2-5, with unresolved D. Germline CDR1 reads MNHEY; CDR2 reads SVGAGI. The V end was cut by 0 bases, the J end by 3 bases, with 8 bases between. CDR3 size: 14 residues. The CDR3 sequence: CASSYSGIEETQYF. The CDR3 DNA follows: TGTGCCAGCAGTTACTCCGGCATCGAAGAGACCCAGTACTTC.

The CDR3 nucleotides read TGTGCCAGCAGCCTTGGACAGGCGGCCTTGAAGTATGGCTACACCTTC. This encodes CASSLGQAALKYGYTF. The chain couples TRBV4-2 to TRBJ1-2; 7 nucleotides match TRBD1. Unmatched junction bases numbered 13, after V lost 4 bases and J lost 5 bases. Germline V lookup: CDR1 LGHNA, CDR2 YNFKEQ. The CDR3 has 16 amino acids.